A selection of T cell receptor beta chains follows, all from one sample in a study of cytomegalovirus exposure and HLA in healthy donors. The protocol was immunoSEQ multiplex PCR, while the TCRdb copy is restricted to in-frame clones and leaves out a portion. The sample yields about 150,000 clones, approximately 80% seen once. Source material: PBMCs. The receptor source for this set is a woman aged 40 to 50 in good health and CMV-seropositive. The CDR3 runs from the conserved cysteine through the conserved F or W. D genes are given only for firm matches. A row's size may be missing; if present it is once, few, many or a size class.

>TRBJ2-1|TRBV5-1|TRBD2|15|.
TGCGCCAGCAGCACCACTAGCGGATTATACAATGAGCAGTTCTTC
CASSTTSGLYNEQFF
>TRBJ2-7|TRBV7-7|TRBD1|13|.
TGTGCTAGCAGCCGGGACAGGGCGGACGAGCAGTACTTC
CASSRDRADEQYF
>TRBJ1-5|TRBV5-1|.|15|once
TGCGCCAGCAGCTTGCGGTCGGGAAGCAATCGGCCCCAGCATTTT
CASSLRSGSNRPQHF
>TRBJ2-3|TRBV6-6|TRBD1|15|.
TGTGCCAGCAGTTCAGGGACAGGGTACACAGATACGCAGTATTTT
CASSSGTGYTDTQYF
>TRBJ1-1|TRBV20-1|.|11|.
TGCAGGCCAAAAGGAGGCACTGAAGCTTTCTTT
CRPKGGTEAFF
>TRBJ1-4|TRBV28|TRBD1|15|.
TGTGCCAGCTCAGACAGGGTAGGGAGAAATGAAAAACTGTTTTTT
CASSDRVGRNEKLFF
>TRBJ2-2|TRBV28|TRBD1|15|.
TGTGCCAGCAGTTTCGGGACAGGGTTTCCCGGGGAGCTGTTTTTT
CASSFGTGFPGELFF
>TRBJ2-7|TRBV5-4|.|14|few
TGTGCCAGCAGCTTGTTAGCGGCTCCCTACGAGCAGTACTTC
CASSLLAAPYEQYF
>TRBJ2-7|TRBV14|TRBD2|15|.
TGTGCCAGCAGCTCTTTGCGGACTAGCCTCTACGAGCAGTACTTC
CASSSLRTSLYEQYF
>TRBJ1-1|TRBV6-1|.|13|few
TGTGCCACCTTGGGCGGGTTTGGCACTGAAGCTTTCTTT
CATLGGFGTEAFF
>TRBJ2-4|TRBV7-9|TRBD1|14|.
TGTGCCAGCAGCTCGGGATACAGGGGGCTTATTCAGTACTTC
CASSSGYRGLIQYF
>TRBJ2-7|TRBV6-5|TRBD2|13|.
TGTGCCAGCAGTTTTAGCGGGAGCAGCGAGCAGTACTTC
CASSFSGSSEQYF
>TRBJ1-3|TRBV7-9|.|13|.
TGTGCCAGCAGCCTTGGGGAGGGAAACACCATATATTTT
CASSLGEGNTIYF
>TRBJ2-1|TRBV11-3|.|15|.
TGTGCCAGCAGCTTGCGCACCGGGGCTAGCGATGAGCAGTTCTTC
CASSLRTGASDEQFF
>TRBJ2-5|TRBV5-5|TRBD1|14|.
TGTGCCAGCAGAACGACAGGGGGCGACGGGACCCAGTACTTC
CASRTTGGDGTQYF
>TRBJ2-2|TRBV30|TRBD2|15|.
TGTGCCTGGAGGGGGACCGCTCCGGGGGGCGGGGAGCTGTTTTTT
CAWRGTAPGGGELFF
>TRBJ2-2|TRBV5-1|TRBD1|15|.
TGCGCCAGCAGTCCCGGGACAGGGGGCACCGGGGAGCTGTTTTTT
CASSPGTGGTGELFF
>TRBJ2-7|TRBV4-2|TRBD2|19|.
TGTGCCAGCAGCCAAGTAGATTTTGCGTGGGACTGGACTAGCTACGAGCAGTACTTC
CASSQVDFAWDWTSYEQYF
>TRBJ2-3|TRBV5-1|TRBD2|15|once
TGCGCCAGCAGCGAAAGAGCGGGAGGCACAGATACGCAGTATTTT
CASSERAGGTDTQYF
>TRBJ2-7|TRBV4-2|.|14|.
TGTGCCAGCAGCCAGCCTGCCGGGTCCTACGAGCAGTACTTC
CASSQPAGSYEQYF
>TRBJ2-1|TRBV9|TRBD2|16|.
TGTGCCAGCAGCGCCCTCTCAAGCGGGATATTTCATGAGCAGTTCTTC
CASSALSSGIFHEQFF
>TRBJ1-5|TRBV7-9|TRBD1|17|.
TGTGCCAGCAGCCTCACGGGACAGGAATATAGCAATCAGCCCCAGCATTTT
CASSLTGQEYSNQPQHF
>TRBJ1-2|TRBV7-3|TRBD1|15|.
TGTGCCAGCAGCTTAACGGGACAGGGAGTGTCTGGCTACACCTTC
CASSLTGQGVSGYTF
>TRBJ1-1|TRBV5-1|.|15|.
TGCGCCAGCAGCTTGGTTGTAGGGAGGAACACTGAAGCTTTCTTT
CASSLVVGRNTEAFF
>TRBJ2-1|TRBV9|TRBD2|16|.
TGTGCCAGCAGCACAGGACTAGCGGGGGCCTACAATGAGCAGTTCTTC
CASSTGLAGAYNEQFF
>TRBJ1-2|TRBV7-9|TRBD1|18|once
TGTGCCAGCAGCTTAAAGGCAGGGGGTCATTGGGGGGCCTATGGCTACACCTTC
CASSLKAGGHWGAYGYTF
>TRBJ1-2|TRBV7-2|.|13|.
TGTGCCAGCAGTCCAGGAGGGCGGAATGGCTACACCTTC
CASSPGGRNGYTF
>TRBJ2-5|TRBV7-9|TRBD1|15|.
TGTGCCAGCAGCTTAGGGGACAGGGGTATCGAGACCCAGTACTTC
CASSLGDRGIETQYF
>TRBJ2-2|TRBV9|TRBD2|19|.
TGTGCCAGCAGCGGACGTGGGGAGGAAGCGGGGTCGAACACCGGGGAGCTGTTTTTT
CASSGRGEEAGSNTGELFF
>TRBJ2-1|TRBV4-2|.|14|.
TGTGCCAGCAGCCAACTTCGGAGGGTCAATGAGCAGTTCTTC
CASSQLRRVNEQFF
>TRBJ2-7|TRBV7-8|TRBD2|14|.
TGTGCCAGCAGCGTACGACTAGCGGGAGCCGAGCAGTACTTC
CASSVRLAGAEQYF
>TRBJ1-2|TRBV10-3|TRBD1|15|.
TGTGCCATCAAGCCCGCAGGGGGCATTGGCTATGGCTACACCTTC
CAIKPAGGIGYGYTF
>TRBJ1-2|TRBV5-4|TRBD1|14|.
TGTGCCAGCAGCTCGGGGACAGGGGTCTATGGCTACACCTTC
CASSSGTGVYGYTF
>TRBJ1-1|TRBV29-1|.|15|.
TGCAGCGTTGTCCGACAGGTGAACATGAACACTGAAGCTTTCTTT
CSVVRQVNMNTEAFF
>TRBJ2-7|TRBV14|TRBD2|15|.
TGTGCCAGCAGCCAGTCTAGCGGGTTCAGCTACGAGCAGTACTTC
CASSQSSGFSYEQYF
>TRBJ1-1|TRBV18|.|15|.
TGTGCCAGCTCACCACTGAAACAGATGAACACTGAAGCTTTCTTT
CASSPLKQMNTEAFF
>TRBJ2-7|TRBV5-4|.|15|few
TGTGCCAGCAGCCCCGGCTGGGAGGGGGGCTACGAGCAGTACTTC
CASSPGWEGGYEQYF
>TRBJ2-5|TRBV7-3|TRBD2|15|few
TGTGCCAGCAGCCATATAGCGGGAGGGCAAGAGACCCAGTACTTC
CASSHIAGGQETQYF
>TRBJ1-1|TRBV2|TRBD1|15|.
TGTGCCAGCAGTGAAGCGGACAGGAGAAACACTGAAGCTTTCTTT
CASSEADRRNTEAFF
>TRBJ1-4|TRBV4-1|.|14|.
TGCGCCAGCAGCCTTGGACAGACAAATGAAAAACTGTTTTTT
CASSLGQTNEKLFF
>TRBJ2-5|TRBV5-1|.|15|.
TGCGCCAGCAGCTTGTCGGCGGGAACGGGGGAGACCCAGTACTTC
CASSLSAGTGETQYF
>TRBJ2-3|TRBV5-6|.|16|.
TGTGCCAGCAGCTCCCCCGGACTCAGAAGCACAGATACGCAGTATTTT
CASSSPGLRSTDTQYF
>TRBJ1-3|TRBV5-8|.|16|.
TGTGCCAGCAGCCCCTGGGAGGGGTTTTCTGGAAACACCATATATTTT
CASSPWEGFSGNTIYF
>TRBJ2-3|TRBV9|TRBD2|18|.
TGTGCCAGCAGCTTACGAGGGACTAGCGGGATTAACACAGATACGCAGTATTTT
CASSLRGTSGINTDTQYF
>TRBJ2-3|TRBV9|TRBD2|17|.
TGTGCCAGCAGCGTAACAGCGGGAGTTGGGGCCACAGATACGCAGTATTTT
CASSVTAGVGATDTQYF
>TRBJ1-2|TRBV14|.|14|.
TGTGCCAGCAGCCAAGTGACAGGATCCTATGGCTACACCTTC
CASSQVTGSYGYTF
>TRBJ1-1|TRBV5-8|.|16|.
TGTGCCAGCAGCTTGGCCTCGTTTGTAGTGAACACTGAAGCTTTCTTT
CASSLASFVVNTEAFF
>TRBJ2-3|TRBV13|.|16|.
TGTGCCAGCAGCTCCGGTCGCAGGGGAGCGGGGGATACGCAGTATTTT
CASSSGRRGAGDTQYF
>TRBJ2-7|TRBV30|TRBD1|13|.
TGTGCCTGGAGTTGGGACAGGCAATACGAGCAGTACTTC
CAWSWDRQYEQYF
>TRBJ2-7|TRBV7-9|TRBD1|15|.
TGTGCCAGCAGCGACCGGGACAGACCCTCCTACGAGCAGTACTTC
CASSDRDRPSYEQYF
>TRBJ2-3|TRBV29-1|TRBD2|15|.
TGCAGCGTTGTACGACTAGCGGACCGCACAGATACGCAGTATTTT
CSVVRLADRTDTQYF
>TRBJ2-7|TRBV28|.|12|few
TGTGCCAGCAGTTTACAGGGATACGAGCAGTACTTC
CASSLQGYEQYF
>TRBJ2-1|TRBV19|.|15|.
TGTGCCAGTGGCAGCGGTCAAAACTCCTACAATGAGCAGTTCTTC
CASGSGQNSYNEQFF
>TRBJ2-1|TRBV11-1|TRBD2|16|.
TGTGCCAGCAGCCTCGGAAGCGGGAGTTCCTACAATGAGCAGTTCTTC
CASSLGSGSSYNEQFF
>TRBJ1-4|TRBV11-2|.|12|.
TGTGCCAGCAGCTTAGAGGCTGAAAAACTGTTTTTT
CASSLEAEKLFF
>TRBJ1-1|TRBV6-5|TRBD1|13|.
TGTGCCAGCGGAGACAGGGGGCGCACTGAAGCTTTCTTT
CASGDRGRTEAFF
>TRBJ2-7|TRBV6-1|.|16|.
TGTGCCAGCAGTGAAATCTGGGGGAGGCACTCCTACGAGCAGTACTTC
CASSEIWGRHSYEQYF